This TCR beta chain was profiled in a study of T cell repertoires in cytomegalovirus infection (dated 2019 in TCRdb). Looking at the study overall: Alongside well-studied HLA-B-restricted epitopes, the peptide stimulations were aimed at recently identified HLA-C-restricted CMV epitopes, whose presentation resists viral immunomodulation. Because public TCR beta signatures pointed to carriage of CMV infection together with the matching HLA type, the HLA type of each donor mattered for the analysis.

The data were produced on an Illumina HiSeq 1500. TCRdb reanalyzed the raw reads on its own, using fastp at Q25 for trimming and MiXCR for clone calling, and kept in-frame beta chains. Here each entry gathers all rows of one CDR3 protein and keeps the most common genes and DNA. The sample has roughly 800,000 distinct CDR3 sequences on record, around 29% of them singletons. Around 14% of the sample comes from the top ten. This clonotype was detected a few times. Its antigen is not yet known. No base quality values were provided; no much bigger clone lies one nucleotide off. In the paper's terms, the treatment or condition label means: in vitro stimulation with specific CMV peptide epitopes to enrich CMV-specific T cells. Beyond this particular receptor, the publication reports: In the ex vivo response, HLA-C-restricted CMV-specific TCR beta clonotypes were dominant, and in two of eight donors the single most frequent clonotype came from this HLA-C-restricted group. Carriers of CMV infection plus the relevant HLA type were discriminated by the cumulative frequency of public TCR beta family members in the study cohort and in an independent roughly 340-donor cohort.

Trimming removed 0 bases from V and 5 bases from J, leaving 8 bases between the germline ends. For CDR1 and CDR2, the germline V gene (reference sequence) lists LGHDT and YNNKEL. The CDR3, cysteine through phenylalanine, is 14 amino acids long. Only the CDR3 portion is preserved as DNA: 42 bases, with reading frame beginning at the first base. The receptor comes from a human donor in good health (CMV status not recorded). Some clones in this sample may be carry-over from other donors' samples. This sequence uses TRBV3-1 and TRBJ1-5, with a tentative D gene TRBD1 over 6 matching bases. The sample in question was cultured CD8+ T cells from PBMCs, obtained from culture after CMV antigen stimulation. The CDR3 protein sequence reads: CASSQDPGDQPQHF. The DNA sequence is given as TGTGCCAGCAGCCAAGATCCAGGGGATCAGCCCCAGCATTTT.